The clone carrying this T cell receptor (beta chain) came up many times. This entry belongs to a study of human T cells and chemical hapten exposure. TCRdb re-analysed the 5' RACE reads in MiXCR, keeping a single row per CDR3 protein. The sample comprises approximately 81,000 distinct CDR3 sequences, 7% to 8% of which are singletons, and approximately 2.3% rests with the top ten. Unfractionated whole blood yielded total RNA. Germline V gene lookup returns CDR1 LGHDT and CDR2 YNNKEL (reference sequence). Trimming pared 1 base from V and 4 bases from J, leaving 7 bases between. The CDR3 has 14 residues.

This TCR was recovered from a male donor in good health. The V gene is TRBV3-1, the J gene TRBJ2-2, with D hard to call. CDR3 sequence: CASSQGHGTGELFF. The CDR3 region has the DNA TGTGCCAGCAGCCAAGGACATGGCACCGGGGAGCTGTTTTTT.